The present T cell receptor beta chain was sequenced within a study of cytomegalovirus exposure and HLA in healthy donors. With 60 Vbeta and 13 Jbeta primers, the PCR was carried out. Assay used: immunoSEQ multiplex PCR; TCRdb lists only in-frame clones, some missing. The sample yields under 150,000 clones, about two thirds seen once. A few counts support this clone. The length of the CDR3 is 14 residues. V was cut by 0 bases and J by 6 bases, with 13 bases left in between. Germline values: CDR1 SGHDT, CDR2 YYEEEE. This receptor was taken from a human donor in good health. The sequenced material came from PBMCs. The rearrangement uses TRBV5-6 and TRBJ2-7; tentatively, D is TRBD1 (5 bases). The CDR3 loop is CASSLGGDLGEQYF. For the CDR3, the DNA is TGTGCCAGCAGCTTGGGGGGCGACTTGGGCGAGCAGTACTTC.